The entry below gives a single T cell receptor beta chain sequence along with its context. This entry comes from a study of PD-L1 blockade in urothelial cancer. Turning to the study itself: At 6 weeks and at 3 weeks (second dose) after treatment start, blood was analyzed. Blood-derived samples held a median approximately 140,000 T cells.

This CDR3 has 16 amino acids. CDR1 is PRHDT and CDR2 is FYEKMQ in the germline V gene (reference sequence). J gave up 1 base and V 5 bases, and 8 bases lay outside the gene matches. The time point was: pretreatment peripheral blood. Pretreatment sampling and on-treatment sampling together yielded between 1 and 8 samples for each patient. The assay was immunoSEQ multiplex PCR, and TCRdb's table has in-frame clones only and misses some. The sample includes 68,000 or so clones, about four fifths of them seen just once. Sequences were derived from PBMCs, sampled around atezolizumab (anti-PD-L1) treatment. The gene calls are TRBV13 and TRBJ1-1; 9 bases match TRBD1. This receptor was taken from a man aged 70 or older with urothelial cancer. The CDR3 DNA sequence: TGTGCCAGCAGCACAACAGGGGGCGGGAAGAACACTGAAGCTTTCTTT. Translating gives CASSTTGGGKNTEAFF. Full variable domain (rest looked up from reference TRBV13 and TRBJ1-1): AAGVIQSPRHLIKEKRETATLKCYPIPRHDTVYWYQQGPGQDPQFLISFYEKMQSDKGSIPDRFSAQQFSDYHSELNMSSLELGDSALYFCASSTTGGGKNTEAFFGQGTRLTVV.